One and the same sample provided the 14 T cell receptor beta chains below, sequenced in a study of blood T cell repertoires in COVID-19. Sequenced by immunoSEQ multiplex PCR; TCRdb stores in-frame clones only, minus some. The sample yields about 100,000 clones, roughly 80% seen once. Sequencing was done on a sample of peripheral blood. Receptors were obtained from a man aged 50 to 60 with active or convalescent COVID-19.

This clone came up a few times. The genes are TRBV27 and TRBJ1-2; 12 positions agree with TRBD1. Germline CDR1 is MNHEY and CDR2 is SMNVEV (reference sequence). Trimming took 3 bases from V and 7 from J; bases not matched to a gene: 6. This CDR3 has 15 amino acids. The CDR3: CASSFGTGGVGGYTF. The CDR3 nucleotides are TGTGCCAGCAGTTTCGGGACAGGGGGCGTCGGTGGCTACACCTTC.

The genes are TRBV15 and TRBJ2-3, with TRBD2 as a possible D gene (6 bases). Germline values: CDR1 LNHNV, CDR2 YYDKDF (reference sequence). This CDR3 spans 16 amino acids. V was trimmed by 2 bases and J by 5 bases, leaving 17 bases between them. CDR3 sequence reads: CATSRPTGTPEDTQYF. In DNA, the CDR3 is TGTGCCACCAGCAGACCGACCGGGACTCCAGAAGATACGCAGTATTTT.

V is TRBV24-1 and J is TRBJ2-1; 11 bases line up with TRBD2. This CDR3 contains 15 residues. V was clipped by 9 bases and J by 7 bases; unmatched bases: 10. Per the germline V gene, CDR1 is KGHDR and CDR2 is SFDVKD. The CDR3 protein is CATEGTSGPGNEQFF. The CDR3, as DNA: TGTGCCACCGAGGGGACTAGCGGACCGGGGAATGAGCAGTTCTTC.

The genes are TRBV9 and TRBJ2-1, with a weak D call TRBD2 (6 bases). The germline CDR1 and CDR2 sequences are SGDLS and YYNGEE. Between the trimmed V and J ends, which lost 4 bases and 4 bases, there was a span of 18 bases. CDR3 length: 16 amino acids. The CDR3 coding sequence is TGTGCCAGCAGCCCACATCTCGGGCGGGATTACAATGAGCAGTTCTTC. As protein: CASSPHLGRDYNEQFF.

This chain joins TRBV14 and TRBJ2-6; maybe TRBD2 (5 bases). V shed 2 bases and J shed 1 base, with 9 bases lying between them. The germline CDR1 and CDR2 sequences are SGHDN and FVKESK. The CDR3 is 16 amino acids. The CDR3 spells CASSQRRVSGANVLTF. The CDR3 nucleotides are TGTGCCAGCAGCCAAAGGCGGGTTTCTGGGGCCAACGTCCTGACTTTC.

This rearrangement joins TRBV5-1 to TRBJ2-7; D may be TRBD1 (7 bases). Germline CDR1 reads SGHRS; CDR2 reads YFSETQ. The CDR3 extends over 13 amino acids. V was clipped by 4 bases and J by 6 bases, with 14 bases between them. CDR3 protein: CASSQGGLSEQYF. The CDR3 nucleotides read TGCGCCAGCAGCCAGGGGGGCCTTTCCGAGCAGTACTTC.

The CDR3 DNA follows: TGTGCCAGCAGTCCCAGGGATGAGACCCAGTACTTC. It codes for CASSPRDETQYF. The rearrangement joins TRBV6-6 to TRBJ2-5; D is possibly TRBD1 (5 bases). The CDR3 spans 12 residues. Germline V lookup: CDR1 MNHNY, CDR2 SVGAGI (reference sequence). Trimming shortened V by 5 bases and J by 5 bases, and 9 bases separated the two germline ends.

The chain couples TRBV6-1 to TRBJ1-2; D might be TRBD1 (5 bases). This CDR3 is built from 14 residues. Germline loops: CDR1 MNHNS, CDR2 SASEGT. The V end lost 2 bases, the J end lost 7 bases, and 14 bases lay between the germline ends. CDR3 DNA sequence: TGTGCCAGCAGTGAATCGGCAGGGTCTGGTGGCTACACCTTC. It specifies CASSESAGSGGYTF.

The chain recombines TRBV21-1 with TRBJ2-1; the D segment call TRBD1 is taken from the table without a DNA check. TRBV21-1 is a documented pseudogene. CDR3 length: 14 residues. CDR3 residues: CASSARQGHNEQFF. Written as DNA, the CDR3 is TGTGCCAGCAGCGCACGACAGGGTCACAATGAGCAGTTCTTC.

V usage is TRBV3-1 (or the pseudogene TRBV3-2) and J usage is TRBJ1-2, with D unclear. V was clipped by 1 base and J by 3 bases, with 6 bases between them. In germline, CDR1 is LGHDT, CDR2 YNNKEL (reference sequence). The CDR3 loop spans 13 amino acids. CDR3: CASSQGQYYGYTF. The CDR3, as DNA: TGTGCCAGCAGCCAAGGGCAGTACTATGGCTACACCTTC.

The V gene is TRBV5-4, the J gene TRBJ2-5; TRBD2 matches at 9 bases. The V segment lost 0 bases and the J segment 2 bases; nucleotides outside the gene matches: 2. Germline lookup yields CDR1 SGHNT and CDR2 YYREEE (reference sequence). CDR3 length: 15 amino acids. This CDR3 is CASSLGTSVQETQYF. The CDR3 DNA is TGTGCCAGCAGCTTGGGGACTAGCGTACAAGAGACCCAGTACTTC.

This chain connects TRBV19 to TRBJ2-3; D perhaps matches TRBD1 (6 bases). This CDR3 region has 16 residues. V lost 4 bases, J lost 0 bases, and 14 bases lay in between. CDR1 is LNHDA and CDR2 is SQIVND in the germline V gene (reference sequence). In DNA, the CDR3 is TGTGCCAGTAGTACTACCGGGACACCGAGCACAGATACGCAGTATTTT. This gives the protein CASSTTGTPSTDTQYF.

The chain has TRBV30 and TRBJ2-7, with 9 bases that match TRBD1. Germline values: CDR1 GTSNPN, CDR2 SVGIG (reference sequence). The CDR3 sequence is 14 residues long. V gave up 8 bases and J gave up 4 bases; unmatched junction bases: 12. CDR3 residues: CAGATGQGFYEQYF. The CDR3 nucleotides read TGTGCCGGCGCGACGGGACAGGGCTTTTACGAGCAGTACTTC.

The V and J genes are TRBV18 and TRBJ2-7; 7 bases are a match to TRBD1. Trimming cost V 3 bases and J 0 bases; bases outside gene matches: 5. This CDR3 contains 15 residues. CDR1 is KGHSH, CDR2 LQKENI, per germline. The CDR3 loop is CASSPSGQVSYEQYF. Written as DNA, the CDR3 is TGTGCCAGCTCACCGTCAGGACAGGTCTCCTACGAGCAGTACTTC.